This T cell receptor beta chain was identified during a study of human T cells and chemical hapten exposure. Study details: Each patch test put 0.01% DPC on the upper back, and results were read at 6 days.

Time point of the sample: patch test 1, 2 weeks after DPC sensitization. The treatment: therapeutic diphenylcyclopropenone sensitization with weekly scalp DPC. Donors, patients with alopecia ranging from 18 to 70 years old and judged suitable for DPC, provided samples. The CDR3 is made up of 13 amino acids. The ends were cut back, 0 bases at V and 4 bases at J, with 9 bases in the middle. Germline CDR1 and CDR2: GTSNPN and SVGIG (reference sequence). MiXCR, applied by TCRdb to the RACE reads, yields one record per CDR3 protein. Here the sample spans about 90,000 distinct CDR3 sequences, roughly a tenth being singletons.

This TCR came from a man in his forties with alopecia areata. Some clones in this sample may be carry-over from other donors' samples. The rearrangement uses TRBV30 and TRBJ2-5; D uncertain. This material consisted of whole blood, taken in connection with sensitization to the hapten diphenylcyclopropenone (DPC). The CDR3, as DNA: TGTGCCTGGAGTGTAGTCCTGGGAGAGACCCAGTACTTC. Translated: CAWSVVLGETQYF.